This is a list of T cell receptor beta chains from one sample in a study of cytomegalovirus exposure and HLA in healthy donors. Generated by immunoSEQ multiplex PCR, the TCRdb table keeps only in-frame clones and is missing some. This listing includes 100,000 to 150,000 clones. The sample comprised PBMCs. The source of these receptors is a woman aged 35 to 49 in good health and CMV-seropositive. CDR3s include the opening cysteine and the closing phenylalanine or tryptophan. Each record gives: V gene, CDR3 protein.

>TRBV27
CASSLPGQGAEQYF
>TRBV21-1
CASSTKPRDRGSNQPQHF
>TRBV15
CATSIQGARFNEKLFF
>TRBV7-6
CASSLWGGETQYF
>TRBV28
CASSLTGTGVFADTQYF
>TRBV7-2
CASRPRGPLLSYEQYF
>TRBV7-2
CASSLRQGAYEQYF
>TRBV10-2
CASSERAYEQYF
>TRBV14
CASSLKGLRNEQFF
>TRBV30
CAFLRGGAYEQYF
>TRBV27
CASSFQGATNEKLFF
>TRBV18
CASSTLGGEETQYF
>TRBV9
CASSFDEGTTLTQYF
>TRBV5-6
CASSLGLSGSTNEQFF
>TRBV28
CASSPTGNEKLFF
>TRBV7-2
CASSFQVSYEQYF
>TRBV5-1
CASSTDVGYLGVFF
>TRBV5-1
CASSLDLPRPYEQYF
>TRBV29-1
CSVSAGVPSGGSYEQYF
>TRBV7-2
CASSFSGTEETQYF